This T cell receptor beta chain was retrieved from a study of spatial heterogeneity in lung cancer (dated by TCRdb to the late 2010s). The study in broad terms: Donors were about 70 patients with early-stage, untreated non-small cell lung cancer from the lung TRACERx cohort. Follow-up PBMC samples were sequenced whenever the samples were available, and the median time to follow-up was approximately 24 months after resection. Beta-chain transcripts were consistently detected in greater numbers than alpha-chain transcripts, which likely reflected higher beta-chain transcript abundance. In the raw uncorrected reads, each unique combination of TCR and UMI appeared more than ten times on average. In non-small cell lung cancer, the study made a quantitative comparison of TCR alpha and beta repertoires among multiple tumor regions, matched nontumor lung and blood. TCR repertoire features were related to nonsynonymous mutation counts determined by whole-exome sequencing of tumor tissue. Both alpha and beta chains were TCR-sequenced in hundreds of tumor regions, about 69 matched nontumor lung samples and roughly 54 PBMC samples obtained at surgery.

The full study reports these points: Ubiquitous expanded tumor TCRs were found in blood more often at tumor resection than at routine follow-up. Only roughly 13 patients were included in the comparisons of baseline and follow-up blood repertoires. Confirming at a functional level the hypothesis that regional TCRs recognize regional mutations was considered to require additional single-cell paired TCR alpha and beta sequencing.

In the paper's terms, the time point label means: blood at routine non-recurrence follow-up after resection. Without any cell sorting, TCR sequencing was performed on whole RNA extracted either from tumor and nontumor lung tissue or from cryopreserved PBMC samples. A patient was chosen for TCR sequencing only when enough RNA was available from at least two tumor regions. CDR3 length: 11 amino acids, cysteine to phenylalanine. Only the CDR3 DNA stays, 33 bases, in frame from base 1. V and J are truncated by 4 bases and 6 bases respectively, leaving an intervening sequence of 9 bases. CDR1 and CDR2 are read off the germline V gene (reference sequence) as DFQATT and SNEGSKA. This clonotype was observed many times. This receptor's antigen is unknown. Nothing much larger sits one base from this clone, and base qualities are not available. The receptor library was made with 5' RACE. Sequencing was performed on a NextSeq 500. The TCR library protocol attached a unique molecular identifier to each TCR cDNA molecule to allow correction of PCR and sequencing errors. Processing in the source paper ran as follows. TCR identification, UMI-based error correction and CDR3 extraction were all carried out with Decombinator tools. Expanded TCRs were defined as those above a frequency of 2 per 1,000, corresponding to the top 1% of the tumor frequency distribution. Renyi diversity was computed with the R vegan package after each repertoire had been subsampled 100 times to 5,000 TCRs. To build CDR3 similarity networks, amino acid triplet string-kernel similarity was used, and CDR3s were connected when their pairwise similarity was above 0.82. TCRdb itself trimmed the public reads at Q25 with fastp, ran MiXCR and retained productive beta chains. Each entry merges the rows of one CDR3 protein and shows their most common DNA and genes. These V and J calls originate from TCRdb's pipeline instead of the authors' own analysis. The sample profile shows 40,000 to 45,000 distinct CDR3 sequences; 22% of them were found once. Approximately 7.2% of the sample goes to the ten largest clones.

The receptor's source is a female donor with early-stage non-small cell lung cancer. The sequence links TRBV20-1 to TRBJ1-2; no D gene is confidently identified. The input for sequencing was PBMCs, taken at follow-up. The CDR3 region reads CSAIIGDGYTF. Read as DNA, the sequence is TGCAGTGCTATTATCGGGGATGGCTACACCTTC.